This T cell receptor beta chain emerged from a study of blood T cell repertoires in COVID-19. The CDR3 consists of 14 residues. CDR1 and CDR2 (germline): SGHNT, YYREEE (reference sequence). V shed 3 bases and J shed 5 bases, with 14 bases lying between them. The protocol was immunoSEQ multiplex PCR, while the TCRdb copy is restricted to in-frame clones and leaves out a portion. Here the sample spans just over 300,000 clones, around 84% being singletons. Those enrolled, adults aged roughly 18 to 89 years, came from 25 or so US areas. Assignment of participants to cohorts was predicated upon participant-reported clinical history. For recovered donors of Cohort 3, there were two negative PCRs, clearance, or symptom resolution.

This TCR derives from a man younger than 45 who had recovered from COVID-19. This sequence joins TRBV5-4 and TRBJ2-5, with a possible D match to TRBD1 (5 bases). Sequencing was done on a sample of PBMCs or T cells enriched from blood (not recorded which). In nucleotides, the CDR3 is TGTGCCAGCAGCTCCTCTGCAGGGATGGAGACCCAGTACTTC. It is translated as CASSSSAGMETQYF.